This record concerns one T cell receptor beta chain sequence. These data originate in a study of shared clonotypes between healthy human individuals. The assay ran at deep level. Replicate PCRs from sorted subsets contained roughly 190 ng DNA, which is tens of thousands of T cell genomes. Using immunoSEQ multiplex PCR, the repertoire was profiled, and TCRdb retains in-frame clones only, with some absent. This sample has over a million clones, with 65% to 80% found just once. Trimming removed 5 bases at V and 2 bases at J, with 15 bases between. The germline V gene encodes CDR1 SGHNT and CDR2 YENEEA. The CDR3 covers 16 residues.

What was sequenced was memory CD4+ T cells sorted from blood. The sample's subset: CD45RA-negative fraction. The receptor's source is a man in his late teens or twenties in good health. The rearrangement joins TRBV11-3 to TRBJ2-2; the D gene is possibly TRBD2 (6 bases). The CDR3 reads CASSPGAGGNTGELFF. CDR3 coding DNA: TGTGCCAGCAGCCCGGGAGCTGGTGGTAACACCGGGGAGCTGTTTTTT.